In its sample, the clone carrying this T cell receptor (beta chain) was seen once. The antigen is not known. Clones were read by immunoSEQ multiplex PCR, and TCRdb kept only the in-frame ones, dropping some. Here the sample spans about 32,000 clones, around 94% being singletons. This record belongs to a study of T cells in tuberculosis. Findings and caveats of the study: Active tuberculosis alpha repertoires lay closer to GMM-specific TCRs than controls'.

Sequences were obtained from PBMCs. The origin of this receptor is a donor between 10 and 35 years old with latent tuberculosis or without tuberculosis infection.

In DNA form, the CDR3 reads TGCGCCAGCAGCTTGGGGACTAGCCAATACGAGCAGTACTTC. Its translation: CASSLGTSQYEQYF. J is TRBJ2-7 and V is TRBV5-1; 8 nucleotides line up with TRBD2. This CDR3 is 14 amino acids long. V was clipped by 0 bases and J by 4 bases; unmatched bases: 3. Germline V gives CDR1 SGHRS, CDR2 YFSETQ.